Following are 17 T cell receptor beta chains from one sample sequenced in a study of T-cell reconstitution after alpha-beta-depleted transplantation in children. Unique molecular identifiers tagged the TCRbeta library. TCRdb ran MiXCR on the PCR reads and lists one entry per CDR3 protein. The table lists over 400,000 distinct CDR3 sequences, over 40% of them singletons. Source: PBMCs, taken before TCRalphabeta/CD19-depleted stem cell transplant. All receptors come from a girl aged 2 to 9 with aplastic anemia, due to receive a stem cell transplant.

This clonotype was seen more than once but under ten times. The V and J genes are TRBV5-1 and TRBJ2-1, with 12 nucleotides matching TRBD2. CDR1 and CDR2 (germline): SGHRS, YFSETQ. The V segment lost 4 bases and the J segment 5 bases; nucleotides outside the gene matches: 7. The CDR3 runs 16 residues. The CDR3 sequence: CASSPRTSGANNEQFF. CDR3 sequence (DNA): TGCGCCAGCAGCCCTCGGACTAGCGGGGCGAACAATGAGCAGTTCTTC.

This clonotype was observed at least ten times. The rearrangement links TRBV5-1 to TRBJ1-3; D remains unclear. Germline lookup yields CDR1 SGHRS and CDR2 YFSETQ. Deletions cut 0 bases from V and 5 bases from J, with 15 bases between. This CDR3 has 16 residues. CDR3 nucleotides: TGCGCCAGCAGCTTGGAGGGCTCCGGCCGCCGAAACACCATATATTTT. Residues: CASSLEGSGRRNTIYF.

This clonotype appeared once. The DNA for the CDR3 is TGCAGTGCTAGCGATAAGGGGTCCTACGAGCAGTACTTC. Translation: CSASDKGSYEQYF. This rearrangement joins TRBV20-1 to TRBJ2-7; tentatively, D is TRBD1 (5 bases). The CDR3 covers 13 residues. The germline V gene encodes CDR1 DFQATT and CDR2 SNEGSKA (reference sequence). Trimming stripped 3 bases from V and 1 base from J, with 10 bases between.

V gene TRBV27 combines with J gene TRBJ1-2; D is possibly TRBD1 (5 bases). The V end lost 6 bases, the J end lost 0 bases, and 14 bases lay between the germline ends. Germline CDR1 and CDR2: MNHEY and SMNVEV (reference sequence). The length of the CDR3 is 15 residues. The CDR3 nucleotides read TGTGCCAGCAGCCCCGGGACGCTGCCTAACTATGGCTACACCTTC. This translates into CASSPGTLPNYGYTF.

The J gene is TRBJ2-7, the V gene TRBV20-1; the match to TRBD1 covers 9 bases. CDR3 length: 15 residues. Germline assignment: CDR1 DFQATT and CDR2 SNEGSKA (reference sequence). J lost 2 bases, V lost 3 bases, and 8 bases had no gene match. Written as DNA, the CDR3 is TGCAGTGCTAGTCTCGCGGGACAGGGCACCTACGAGCAGTACTTC. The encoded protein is CSASLAGQGTYEQYF.

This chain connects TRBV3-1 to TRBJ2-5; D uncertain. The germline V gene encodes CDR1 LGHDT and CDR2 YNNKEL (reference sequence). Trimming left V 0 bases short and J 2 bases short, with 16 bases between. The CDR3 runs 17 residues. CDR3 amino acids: CASSQDPSELGQETQYF. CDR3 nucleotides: TGTGCCAGCAGCCAAGATCCCTCGGAGCTAGGACAAGAGACCCAGTACTTC.

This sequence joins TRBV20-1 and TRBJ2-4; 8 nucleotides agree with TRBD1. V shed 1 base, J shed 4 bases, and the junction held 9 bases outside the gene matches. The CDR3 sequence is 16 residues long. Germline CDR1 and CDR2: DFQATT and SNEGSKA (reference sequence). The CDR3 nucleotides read TGCAGTGCTAGAGGGCCCCTCACAGGGGGGAAAAACATTCAGTACTTC. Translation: CSARGPLTGGKNIQYF.

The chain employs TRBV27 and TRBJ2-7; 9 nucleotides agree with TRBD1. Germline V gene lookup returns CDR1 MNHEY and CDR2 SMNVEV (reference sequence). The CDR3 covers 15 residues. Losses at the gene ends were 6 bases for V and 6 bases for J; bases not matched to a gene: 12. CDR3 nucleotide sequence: TGTGCCAGCAGCGCTTTGAGGACAGGGGCTCTCGAGCAGTACTTC. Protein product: CASSALRTGALEQYF.

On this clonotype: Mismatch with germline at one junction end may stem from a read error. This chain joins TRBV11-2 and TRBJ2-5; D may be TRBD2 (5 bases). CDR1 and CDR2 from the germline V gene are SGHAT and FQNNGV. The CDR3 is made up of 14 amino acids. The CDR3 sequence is CVSSLAGWEETQYF. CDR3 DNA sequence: TGTGTCAGCAGCTTAGCCGGCTGGGAGGAGACCCAGTACTTC.

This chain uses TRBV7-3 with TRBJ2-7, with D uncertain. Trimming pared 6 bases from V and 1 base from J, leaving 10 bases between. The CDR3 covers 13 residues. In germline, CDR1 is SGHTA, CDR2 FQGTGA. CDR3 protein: CASSNGGSYEQYF. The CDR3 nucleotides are TGTGCCAGCAGTAACGGCGGATCCTACGAGCAGTACTTC. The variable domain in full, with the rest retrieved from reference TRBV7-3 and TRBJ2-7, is GAGVSQTPSNKVTEKGKYVELRCDPISGHTALYWYRQSLGQGPEFLIYFQGTGAADDSGLPNDRFFAVRPEGSVSTLKIQRTERGDSAVYLCASSNGGSYEQYFGPGTRLTVT.

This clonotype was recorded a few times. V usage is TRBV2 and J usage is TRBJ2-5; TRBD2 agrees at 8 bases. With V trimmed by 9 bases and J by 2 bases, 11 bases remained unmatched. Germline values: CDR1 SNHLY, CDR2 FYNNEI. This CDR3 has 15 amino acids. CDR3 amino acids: CASSGDGAIQETQYF. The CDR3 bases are TGTGCCAGTAGCGGGGACGGAGCAATACAAGAGACCCAGTACTTC.

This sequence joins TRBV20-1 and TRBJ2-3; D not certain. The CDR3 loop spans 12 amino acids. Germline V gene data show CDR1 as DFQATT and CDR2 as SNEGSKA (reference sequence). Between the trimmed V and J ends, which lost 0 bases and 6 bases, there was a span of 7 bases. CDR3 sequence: CSARDVGDTQYF. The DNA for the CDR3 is TGCAGTGCTAGAGACGTGGGCGATACGCAGTATTTT.

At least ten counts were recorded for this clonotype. The CDR3 is CASNVGGRSSYEQYF. The CDR3 bases are TGCGCCAGCAACGTGGGCGGGAGGAGCTCCTACGAGCAGTACTTC. This chain links TRBV5-1 with TRBJ2-7; TRBD2 matches at 8 bases. After removal of 6 bases from V and 0 bases from J, the junction contained 8 bases not matched to a gene. Germline CDR1 SGHRS, CDR2 YFSETQ. The CDR3 spans 15 residues.

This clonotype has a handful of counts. The CDR3 is CASSFGGPNTEAFF. The CDR3, as DNA: TGCGCCAGCAGCTTTGGGGGCCCGAACACTGAAGCTTTCTTT. The chain couples TRBV5-1 to TRBJ1-1, with a weak D call TRBD1 (6 bases). CDR3 length equals 14 residues. Deletions cut 2 bases from V and 1 base from J, with 9 bases between. Germline CDR1 is SGHRS and CDR2 is YFSETQ.

The CDR3 DNA reads as TGTGCCAGCAGCGTAGAAAGGAAGGGGGGGACTTACAATGAGCAGTTCTTC. Its protein product is CASSVERKGGTYNEQFF. V usage is TRBV9 and J usage is TRBJ2-1, with a weak D call TRBD2 (7 bases). Germline assignment: CDR1 SGDLS and CDR2 YYNGEE. V lost 0 bases and J 4 bases, leaving 17 bases between the germline ends. The CDR3 totals 17 residues.

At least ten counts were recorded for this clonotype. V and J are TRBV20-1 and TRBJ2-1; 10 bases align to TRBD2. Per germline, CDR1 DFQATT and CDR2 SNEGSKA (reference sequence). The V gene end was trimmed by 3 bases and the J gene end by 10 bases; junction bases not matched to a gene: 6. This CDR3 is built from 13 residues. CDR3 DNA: TGCAGTGCTAGGCTAGCGGGAGTCGGAGAGCAGTTCTTC. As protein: CSARLAGVGEQFF.

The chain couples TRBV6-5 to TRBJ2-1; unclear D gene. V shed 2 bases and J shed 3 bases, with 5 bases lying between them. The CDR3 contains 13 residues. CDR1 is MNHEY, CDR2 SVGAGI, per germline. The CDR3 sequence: CASSYKVYNEQFF. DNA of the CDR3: TGTGCCAGCAGTTACAAGGTCTACAATGAGCAGTTCTTC.